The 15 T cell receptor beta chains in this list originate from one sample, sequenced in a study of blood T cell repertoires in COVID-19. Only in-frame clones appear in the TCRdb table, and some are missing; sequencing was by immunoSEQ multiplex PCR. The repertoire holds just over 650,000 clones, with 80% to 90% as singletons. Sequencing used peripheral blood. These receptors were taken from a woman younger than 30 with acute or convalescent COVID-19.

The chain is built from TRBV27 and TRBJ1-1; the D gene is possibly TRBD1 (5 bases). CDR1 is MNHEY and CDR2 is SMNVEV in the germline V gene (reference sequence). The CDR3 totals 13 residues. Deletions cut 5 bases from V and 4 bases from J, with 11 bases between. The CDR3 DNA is TGTGCCAGCAGTCTTCGACAGACCACTGAAGCTTTCTTT. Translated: CASSLRQTTEAFF.

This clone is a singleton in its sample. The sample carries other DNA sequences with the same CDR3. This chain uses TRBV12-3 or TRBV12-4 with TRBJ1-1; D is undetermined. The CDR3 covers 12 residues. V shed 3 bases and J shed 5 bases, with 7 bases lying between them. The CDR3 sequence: CASSFGGTEAFF. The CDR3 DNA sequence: TGTGCCAGCAGTTTTGGAGGGACTGAAGCTTTCTTT.

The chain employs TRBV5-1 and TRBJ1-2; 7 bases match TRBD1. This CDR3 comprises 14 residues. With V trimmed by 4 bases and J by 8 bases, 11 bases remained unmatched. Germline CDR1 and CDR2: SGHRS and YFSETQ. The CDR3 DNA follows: TGCGCCAGCAGCACCGCGACAGGGCAAGGCGGCTACACCTTC. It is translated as CASSTATGQGGYTF.

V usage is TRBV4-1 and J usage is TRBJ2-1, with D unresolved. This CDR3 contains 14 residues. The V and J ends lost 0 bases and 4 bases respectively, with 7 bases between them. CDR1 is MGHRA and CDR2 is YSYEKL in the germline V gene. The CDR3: CASSQDRLYNEQFF. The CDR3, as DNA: TGCGCCAGCAGCCAAGATCGGTTATACAATGAGCAGTTCTTC.

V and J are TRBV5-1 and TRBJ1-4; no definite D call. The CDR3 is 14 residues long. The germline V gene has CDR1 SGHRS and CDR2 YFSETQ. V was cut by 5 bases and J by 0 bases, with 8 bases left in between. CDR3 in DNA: TGCGCCAGCAGGGCGGCCACAACTAATGAAAAACTGTTTTTT. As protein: CASRAATTNEKLFF.

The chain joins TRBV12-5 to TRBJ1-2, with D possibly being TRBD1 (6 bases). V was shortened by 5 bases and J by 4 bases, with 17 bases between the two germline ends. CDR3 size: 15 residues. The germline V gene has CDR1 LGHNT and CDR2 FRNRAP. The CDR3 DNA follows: TGTGCTAGTGGTCTAAACCAACAGGGACCCTATGGCTACACCTTC. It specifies CASGLNQQGPYGYTF.

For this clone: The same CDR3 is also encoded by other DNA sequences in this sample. CDR3: CSARTGDGYTF. CDR3 bases: TGCAGTGCTCGGACAGGGGATGGCTACACCTTC. The genes are TRBV20-1 and TRBJ1-2; 9 bases match TRBD1. Germline CDR1 and CDR2: DFQATT and SNEGSKA (reference sequence). V was pared by 5 bases and J by 6 bases, with 1 base of the junction left unmatched. CDR3 size: 11 residues.

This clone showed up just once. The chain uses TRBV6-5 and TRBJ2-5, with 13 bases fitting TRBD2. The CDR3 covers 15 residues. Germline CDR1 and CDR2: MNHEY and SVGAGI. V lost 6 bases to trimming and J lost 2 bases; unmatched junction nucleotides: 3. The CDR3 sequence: CASSTSGGGQETQYF. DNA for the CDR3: TGTGCCAGCAGCACTAGCGGGGGGGGTCAAGAGACCCAGTACTTC.

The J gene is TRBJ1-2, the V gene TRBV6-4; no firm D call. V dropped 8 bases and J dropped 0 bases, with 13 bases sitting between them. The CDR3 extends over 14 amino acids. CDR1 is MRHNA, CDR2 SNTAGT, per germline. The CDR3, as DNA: TGTGCCAGCGCTAGCCTAACGACTAACTATGGCTACACCTTC. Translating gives CASASLTTNYGYTF.

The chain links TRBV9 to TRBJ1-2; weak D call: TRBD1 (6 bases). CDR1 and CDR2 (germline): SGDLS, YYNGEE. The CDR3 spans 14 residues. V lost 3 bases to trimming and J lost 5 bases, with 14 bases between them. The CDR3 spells CASSEGGDPYGYTF. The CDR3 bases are TGTGCCAGCAGCGAGGGGGGGGACCCTTATGGCTACACCTTC.

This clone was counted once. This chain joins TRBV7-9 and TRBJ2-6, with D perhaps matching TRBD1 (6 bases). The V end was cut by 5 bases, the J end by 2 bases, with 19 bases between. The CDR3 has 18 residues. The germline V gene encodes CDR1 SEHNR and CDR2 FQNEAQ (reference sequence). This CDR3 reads CASSPQQGAIAGANVLTF. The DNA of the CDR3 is TGTGCCAGCAGCCCTCAACAGGGAGCAATCGCTGGGGCCAACGTCCTGACTTTC.

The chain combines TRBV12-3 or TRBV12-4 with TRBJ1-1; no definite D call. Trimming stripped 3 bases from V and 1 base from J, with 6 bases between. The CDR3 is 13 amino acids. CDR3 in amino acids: CASSFTRNTEAFF. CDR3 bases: TGTGCCAGCAGTTTTACTAGGAACACTGAAGCTTTCTTT.

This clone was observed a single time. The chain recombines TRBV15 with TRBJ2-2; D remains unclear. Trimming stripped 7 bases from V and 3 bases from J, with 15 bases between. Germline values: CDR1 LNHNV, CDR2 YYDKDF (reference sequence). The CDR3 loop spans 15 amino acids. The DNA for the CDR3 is TGTGCCACCAAACATCACAGATGGGACACCGGGGAGCTGTTTTTT. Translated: CATKHHRWDTGELFF.

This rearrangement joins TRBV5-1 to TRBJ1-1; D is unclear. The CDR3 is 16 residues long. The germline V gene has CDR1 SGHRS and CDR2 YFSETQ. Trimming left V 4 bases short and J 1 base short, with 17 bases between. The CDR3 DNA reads TGCGCCAGCAGCCCCCGACAATCGCCCCCGAACACTGAAGCTTTCTTT. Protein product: CASSPRQSPPNTEAFF.

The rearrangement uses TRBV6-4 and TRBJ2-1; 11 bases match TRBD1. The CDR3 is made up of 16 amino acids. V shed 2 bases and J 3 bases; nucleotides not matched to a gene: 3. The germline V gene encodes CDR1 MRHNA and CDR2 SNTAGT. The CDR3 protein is CASSDAGTGGYNEQFF. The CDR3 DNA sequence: TGTGCCAGCAGTGACGCCGGGACAGGGGGCTACAATGAGCAGTTCTTC.